This T cell receptor (beta chain) originates from a study of blood T cell repertoires in COVID-19. For the study at large: Both acute and convalescent COVID-19 samples were obtained from the United States, Italy and Spain. T cells, B-cell-depleted T cells, or PBMCs supplied cDNA or gDNA.

The V gene's germline CDR1 is MGHRA and CDR2 YSYEKL. V was trimmed by 0 bases and J by 5 bases, leaving 16 bases between them. The CDR3 runs 16 residues. How the authors handled the data: The assay estimated nucleated cells by amplifying reference gene primers. The method was immunoSEQ multiplex PCR; TCRdb's version includes in-frame clones alone and lacks a portion of them. Clone size and the V and J calls come from that table; the DNA yielded D and trimming. The data show 91,000 or so clones, about 93% seen once. The source is a woman aged 45-65 years in a cohort sampled during active COVID-19. The specimen sequenced was peripheral blood. This chain joins TRBV4-1 and TRBJ2-5; D is unclear. In nucleotides, the CDR3 is TGCGCCAGCAGCCAAGATATCACTGTCAGGCCGGAGACCCAGTACTTC. Protein sequence: CASSQDITVRPETQYF.